This TCR beta chain was identified during a study of tumor-infiltrating T cells and Merkel cell polyomavirus. On the study more broadly: The T cells studied were KLL-specific CD8+ cells against Merkel polyomavirus. Findings and limits, study-wide: The study covered a single Merkel cell polyomavirus epitope only. KLL-specific TRB repertoires were diverse and largely private.

Remarks on this clone: What it binds is not known.

Every patient's tumor was robustly positive for Merkel cell polyomavirus Large T antigen on immunohistochemistry. Trimming removed 1 base from V and 6 bases from J, with 6 bases in between. Germline CDR1 is SGHTA and CDR2 is FQGNSA. The CDR3 has 12 residues. The assay was immunoSEQ multiplex PCR, and TCRdb's table has in-frame clones only and misses some. The repertoire holds roughly 3,000 clones, approximately 84% seen once, with about 9% in the top ten. V is TRBV7-2 and J is TRBJ1-2; no definite D call. The sequencing input was tumor tissue. This TCR was recovered from a man in his fifties or sixties with Merkel cell carcinoma. The CDR3 reads CASSLDSHGYTF. The CDR3 coding sequence is TGTGCCAGCAGCTTAGACAGCCATGGCTACACCTTC.